This TCR beta chain was captured in a study of early T cells in non-severe SARS-CoV-2 infection. This CDR3 is built from 13 residues. Germline CDR1 LNHDA, CDR2 SQIVND (reference sequence). Trimming left V 3 bases short and J 3 bases short, with 6 bases between. One entry per CDR3 protein results from TCRdb running MiXCR on the 5' RACE reads. The sample holds roughly 56,000 distinct CDR3 sequences; approximately 10% are singletons and the top ten take 1.2%. This TCR came from an adult who was a healthcare worker with PCR-confirmed SARS-CoV-2 infection or an uninfected control (not recorded which). The chain links TRBV19 to TRBJ2-4; D may be TRBD1 (5 bases). Sequenced input: whole blood. CDR3 protein: CASSIQGKNIQYF. The CDR3 DNA reads TGTGCCAGTAGTATCCAGGGCAAAAACATTCAGTACTTC.